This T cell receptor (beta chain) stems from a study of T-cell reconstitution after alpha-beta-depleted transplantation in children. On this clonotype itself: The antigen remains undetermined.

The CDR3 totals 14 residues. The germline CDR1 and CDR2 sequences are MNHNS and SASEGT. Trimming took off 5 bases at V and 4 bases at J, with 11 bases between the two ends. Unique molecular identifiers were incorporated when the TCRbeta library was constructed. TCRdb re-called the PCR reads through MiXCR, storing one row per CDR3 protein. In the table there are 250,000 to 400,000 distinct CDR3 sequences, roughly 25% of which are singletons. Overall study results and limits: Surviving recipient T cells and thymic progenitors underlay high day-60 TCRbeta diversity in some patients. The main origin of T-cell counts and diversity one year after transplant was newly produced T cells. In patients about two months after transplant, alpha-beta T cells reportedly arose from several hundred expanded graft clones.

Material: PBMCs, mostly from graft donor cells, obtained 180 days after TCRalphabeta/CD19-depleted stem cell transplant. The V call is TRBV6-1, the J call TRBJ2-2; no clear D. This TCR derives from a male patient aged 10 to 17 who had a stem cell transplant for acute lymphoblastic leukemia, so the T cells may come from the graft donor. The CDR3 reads CASSPRSFTGELFF. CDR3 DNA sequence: TGTGCCAGCAGTCCGCGGAGCTTCACCGGGGAGCTGTTTTTT.